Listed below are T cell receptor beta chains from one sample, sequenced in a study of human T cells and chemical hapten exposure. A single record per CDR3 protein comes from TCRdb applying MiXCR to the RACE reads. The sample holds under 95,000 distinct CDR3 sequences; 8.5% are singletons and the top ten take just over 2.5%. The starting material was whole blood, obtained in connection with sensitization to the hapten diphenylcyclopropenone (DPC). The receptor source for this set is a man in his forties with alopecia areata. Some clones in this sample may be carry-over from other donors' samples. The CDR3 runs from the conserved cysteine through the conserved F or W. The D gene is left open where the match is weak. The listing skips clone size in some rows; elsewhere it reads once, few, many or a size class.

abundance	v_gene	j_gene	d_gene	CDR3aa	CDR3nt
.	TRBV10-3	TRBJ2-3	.	CAIREVGADTQYF	TGTGCCATCAGAGAGGTCGGGGCAGATACGCAGTATTTT
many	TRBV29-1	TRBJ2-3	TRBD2	CSAGALAGGSDTQYF	TGCAGCGCTGGGGCACTAGCGGGAGGATCAGATACGCAGTATTTT
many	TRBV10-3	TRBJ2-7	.	CAISEETYEQYF	TGTGCCATCAGTGAGGAGACCTACGAGCAGTACTTC
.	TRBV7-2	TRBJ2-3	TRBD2	CASSFPLAGKDTQYF	TGTGCCAGCAGCTTTCCGCTAGCGGGAAAAGATACGCAGTATTTT
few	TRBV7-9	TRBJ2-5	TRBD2	CASSSNLIRTSGQETQYF	TGTGCCAGCAGCTCCAATTTGATAAGAACTAGCGGGCAAGAGACCCAGTACTTC
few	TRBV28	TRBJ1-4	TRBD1	CASSSTMGTVNEKLFF	TGTGCCAGCAGTTCCACTATGGGGACAGTTAATGAAAAACTGTTTTTT
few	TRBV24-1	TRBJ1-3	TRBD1	CATSDLPPGQGTIGNTIYF	TGTGCCACCAGTGATTTACCCCCGGGACAGGGGACGATTGGAAACACCATATATTTT
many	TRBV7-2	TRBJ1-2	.	CASSLAVGGPNYGYTF	TGTGCCAGCAGCTTAGCGGTCGGGGGCCCTAACTATGGCTACACCTTC
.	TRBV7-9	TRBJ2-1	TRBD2	CASRTSGRGNEQFF	TGTGCCAGCCGTACTAGCGGGAGAGGCAATGAGCAGTTCTTC
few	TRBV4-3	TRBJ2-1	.	CASSLDEGGAREQFF	TGCGCCAGCAGCCTCGATGAAGGGGGAGCGAGGGAGCAGTTCTTC
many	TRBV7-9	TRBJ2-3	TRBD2	CASSHGLAGDTDTQYF	TGTGCCAGCAGCCACGGACTAGCGGGAGACACAGATACGCAGTATTTT
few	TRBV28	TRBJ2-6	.	CASSIPGAGANVLTF	TGTGCCAGCAGTATTCCAGGGGCTGGGGCCAACGTCCTGACTTTC
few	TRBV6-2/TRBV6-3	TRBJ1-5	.	CASGVDQPQHF	TGTGCCAGCGGGGTCGATCAGCCCCAGCATTTT
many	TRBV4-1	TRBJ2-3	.	CASRTTSTDTQYF	TGCGCCAGCAGGACGACTAGCACAGATACGCAGTATTTT
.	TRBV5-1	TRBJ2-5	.	CASRFGGAGLQETQYF	TGCGCCAGCAGGTTTGGGGGCGCGGGACTCCAAGAGACCCAGTACTTC
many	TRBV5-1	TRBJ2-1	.	CASSPDGGSSYNEQFF	TGCGCCAGCAGCCCGGATGGGGGGAGCTCCTACAATGAGCAGTTCTTC
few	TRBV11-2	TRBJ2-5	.	CASSLEPGAETQYF	TGTGCCAGCAGCTTAGAGCCTGGGGCAGAGACCCAGTACTTC
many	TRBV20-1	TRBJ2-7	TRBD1	CSASRTGSVGNEQYF	TGCAGTGCTAGCAGGACAGGGTCAGTTGGTAACGAGCAGTACTTC
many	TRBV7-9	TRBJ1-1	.	CASSYSGGAFF	TGTGCCAGCAGCTATTCTGGCGGGGCTTTCTTT
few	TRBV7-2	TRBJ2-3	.	CASSSGHSTDTQYF	TGTGCCAGCAGCTCGGGACATAGCACAGATACGCAGTATTTT
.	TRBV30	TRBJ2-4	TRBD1	CAWSVPRDRHFIDIQYF	TGTGCCTGGAGTGTACCACGGGACAGGCATTTTATAGACATTCAGTACTTC